This T cell receptor beta chain was profiled in a study of CD8 T cells in ankylosing spondylitis. Notes on this clonotype: Its antigen is as yet unknown.

Germline V gene data show CDR1 as MNHEY and CDR2 as SVGAGI. CDR3 length equals 12 residues. Trimming stripped 5 bases from V and 9 bases from J, with 8 bases between. Preparation of TCR beta libraries was done by quantitative 5'-RACE with molecular barcodes. TCRdb passed the 5' RACE reads through MiXCR, listing each CDR3 protein once. The sample shows some 290,000 distinct CDR3 sequences, roughly 20% of them seen only once. Overall study results and limits: Matched synovial fluid from ankylosing spondylitis patients was reported to be enriched for disease-linked clones.

The clonotype was recovered from a male donor with ankylosing spondylitis or in good health (not recorded which). The sequencing input was blood, either unsorted or a sorted T cell fraction (not recorded which). The J gene is TRBJ1-6, the V gene TRBV6-5, with D hard to call. As DNA, the CDR3 is TGTGCCAGCAGTGATGGGAGTTCACCCCTCCACTTT. It is translated as CASSDGSSPLHF.